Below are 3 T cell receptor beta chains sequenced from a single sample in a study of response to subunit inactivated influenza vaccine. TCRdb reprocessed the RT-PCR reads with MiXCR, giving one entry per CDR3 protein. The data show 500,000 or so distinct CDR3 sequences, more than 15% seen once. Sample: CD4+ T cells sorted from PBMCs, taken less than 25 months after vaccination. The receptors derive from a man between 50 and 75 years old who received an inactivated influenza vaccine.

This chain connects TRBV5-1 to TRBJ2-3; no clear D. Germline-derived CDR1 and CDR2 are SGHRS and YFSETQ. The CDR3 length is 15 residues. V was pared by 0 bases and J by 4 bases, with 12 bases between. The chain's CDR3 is CASSLGTTFPDTQYF. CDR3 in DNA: TGCGCCAGCAGCTTGGGGACCACCTTCCCAGATACGCAGTATTTT.

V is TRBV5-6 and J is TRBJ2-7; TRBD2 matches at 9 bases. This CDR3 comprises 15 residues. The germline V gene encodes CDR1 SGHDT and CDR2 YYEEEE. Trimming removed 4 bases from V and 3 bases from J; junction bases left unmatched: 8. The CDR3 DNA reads TGTGCCAGCAGCGGGGGACTAGCAGCTATCTACGAGCAGTACTTC. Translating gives CASSGGLAAIYEQYF. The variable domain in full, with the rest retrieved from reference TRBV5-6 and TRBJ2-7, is DAGVTQSPTHLIKTRGQQVTLRCSPKSGHDTVSWYQQALGQGPQFIFQYYEEEERQRGNFPDRFSGHQFPNYSSELNVNALLLGDSALYLCASSGGLAAIYEQYFGPGTRLTVT.

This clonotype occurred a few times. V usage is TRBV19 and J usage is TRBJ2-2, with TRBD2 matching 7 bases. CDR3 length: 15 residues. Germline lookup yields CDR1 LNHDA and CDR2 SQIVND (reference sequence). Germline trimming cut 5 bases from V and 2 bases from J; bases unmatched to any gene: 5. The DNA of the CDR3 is TGTGCCAGTAGTCTACTAGCGATTAACACCGGGGAGCTGTTTTTT. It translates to CASSLLAINTGELFF. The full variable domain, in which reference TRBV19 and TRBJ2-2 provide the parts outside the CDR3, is DGGITQSPKYLFRKEGQNVTLSCEQNLNHDAMYWYRQDPGQGLRLIYYSQIVNDFQKGDIAEGYSVSREKKESFPLTVTSAQKNPTAFYLCASSLLAINTGELFFGEGSRLTVL.